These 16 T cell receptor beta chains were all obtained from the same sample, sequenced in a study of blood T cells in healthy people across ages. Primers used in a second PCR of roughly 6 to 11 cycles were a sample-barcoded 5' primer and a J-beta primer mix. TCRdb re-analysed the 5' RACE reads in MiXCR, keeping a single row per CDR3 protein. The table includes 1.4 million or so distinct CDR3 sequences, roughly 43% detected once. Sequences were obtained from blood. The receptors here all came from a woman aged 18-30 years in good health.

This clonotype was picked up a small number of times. This chain's CDR3 is CASSEARISFQPQHF. CDR3 DNA: TGTGCCAGCAGTGAAGCGCGAATCTCTTTTCAGCCCCAGCATTTT. J is TRBJ1-5 and V is TRBV6-1; no clear D. CDR1 is MNHNS, CDR2 SASEGT, per germline. The V end was cut by 0 bases, the J end by 6 bases, with 12 bases between. The CDR3 loop spans 15 amino acids.

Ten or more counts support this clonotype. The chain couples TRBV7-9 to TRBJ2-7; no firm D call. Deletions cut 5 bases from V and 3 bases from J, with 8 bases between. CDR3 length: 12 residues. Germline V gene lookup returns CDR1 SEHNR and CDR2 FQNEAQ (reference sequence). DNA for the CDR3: TGTGCCAGCAGCCCAATCGACTACGAGCAGTACTTC. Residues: CASSPIDYEQYF. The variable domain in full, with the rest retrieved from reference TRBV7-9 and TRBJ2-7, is DTGVSQNPRHKITKRGQNVTFRCDPISEHNRLYWYRQTLGQGPEFLTYFQNEAQLEKSRLLSDRFSAERPKGSFSTLEIQRTEQGDSAMYLCASSPIDYEQYFGPGTRLTVT.

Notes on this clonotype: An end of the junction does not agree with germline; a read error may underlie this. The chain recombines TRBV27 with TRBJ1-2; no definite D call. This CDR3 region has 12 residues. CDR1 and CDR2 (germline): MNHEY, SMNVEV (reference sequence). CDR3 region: CAGSLDGGGYTF. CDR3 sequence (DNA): TGTGCCGGCAGTTTAGATGGAGGTGGCTACACCTTC.

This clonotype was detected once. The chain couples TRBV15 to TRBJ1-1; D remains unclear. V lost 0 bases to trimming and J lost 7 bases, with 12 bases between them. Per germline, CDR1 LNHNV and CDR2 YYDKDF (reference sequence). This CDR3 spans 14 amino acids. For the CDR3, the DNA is TGTGCCACCAGCAGAGACGGGATAGTTTTTGAAGCTTTCTTT. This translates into CATSRDGIVFEAFF.

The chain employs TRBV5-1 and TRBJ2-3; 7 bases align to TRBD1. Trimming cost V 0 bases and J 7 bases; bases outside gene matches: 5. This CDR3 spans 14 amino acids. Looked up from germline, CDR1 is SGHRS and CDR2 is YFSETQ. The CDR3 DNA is TGCGCCAGCAGCTTGGGCGGACAGGCCAATACGCAGTATTTT. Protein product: CASSLGGQANTQYF.

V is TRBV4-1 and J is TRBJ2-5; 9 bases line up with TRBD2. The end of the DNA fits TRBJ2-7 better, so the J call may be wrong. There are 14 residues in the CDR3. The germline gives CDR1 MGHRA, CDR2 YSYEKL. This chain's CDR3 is CASSLGLALHEQYF. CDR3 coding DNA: TGCGCCAGCAGCCTGGGACTAGCTTTGCACGAGCAGTACTTC.

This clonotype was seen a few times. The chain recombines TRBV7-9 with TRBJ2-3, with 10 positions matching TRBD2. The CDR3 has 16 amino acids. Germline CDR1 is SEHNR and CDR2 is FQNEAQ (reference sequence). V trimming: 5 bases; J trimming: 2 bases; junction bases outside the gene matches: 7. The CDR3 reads CASSLPLAGPTDTQYF. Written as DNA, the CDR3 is TGTGCCAGCAGCCTACCACTAGCGGGGCCCACAGATACGCAGTATTTT.

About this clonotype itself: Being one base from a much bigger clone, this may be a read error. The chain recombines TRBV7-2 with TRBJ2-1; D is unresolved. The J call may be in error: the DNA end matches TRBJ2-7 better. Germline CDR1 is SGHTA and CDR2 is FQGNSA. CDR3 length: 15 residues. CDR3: CASSPQRSSYNEQYF. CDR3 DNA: TGTGCCAGCAGCCCACAGAGAAGCTCCTACAATGAGCAGTACTTC.

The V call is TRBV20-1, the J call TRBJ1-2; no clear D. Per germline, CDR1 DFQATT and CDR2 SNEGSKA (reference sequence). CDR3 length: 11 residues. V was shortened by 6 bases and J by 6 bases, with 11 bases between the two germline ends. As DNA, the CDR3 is TGCAGTGCGTCTGGGAGCCATGGCTACACCTTC. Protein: CSASGSHGYTF.

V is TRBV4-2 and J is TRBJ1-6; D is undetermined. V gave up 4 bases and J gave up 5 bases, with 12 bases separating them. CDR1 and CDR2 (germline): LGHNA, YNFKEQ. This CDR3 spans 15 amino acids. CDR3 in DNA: TGTGCCAGCAGCCTTACGGGCGGGGATAATTCACCCCTCCACTTT. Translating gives CASSLTGGDNSPLHF.

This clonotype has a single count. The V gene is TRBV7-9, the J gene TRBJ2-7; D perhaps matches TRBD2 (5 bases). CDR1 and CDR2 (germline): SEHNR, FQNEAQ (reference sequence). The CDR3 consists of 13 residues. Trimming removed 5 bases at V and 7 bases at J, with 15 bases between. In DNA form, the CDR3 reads TGTGCCAGCAGCATCATGGCTCGAGGGGAGCAGTACTTC. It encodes CASSIMARGEQYF.

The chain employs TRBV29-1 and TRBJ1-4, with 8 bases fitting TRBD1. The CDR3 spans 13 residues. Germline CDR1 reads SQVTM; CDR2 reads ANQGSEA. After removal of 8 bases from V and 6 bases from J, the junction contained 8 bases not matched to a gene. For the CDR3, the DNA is TGCAGCACCTGGACAGGGACGGATGAAAAACTGTTTTTT. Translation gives CSTWTGTDEKLFF.

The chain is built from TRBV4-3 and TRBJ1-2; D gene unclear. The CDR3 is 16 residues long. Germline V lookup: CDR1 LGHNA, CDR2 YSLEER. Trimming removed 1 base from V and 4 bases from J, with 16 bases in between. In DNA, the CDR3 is TGCGCCAGCAGCCAAGGCTCAGGCCCCTTTAGCTATGGCTACACCTTC. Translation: CASSQGSGPFSYGYTF.

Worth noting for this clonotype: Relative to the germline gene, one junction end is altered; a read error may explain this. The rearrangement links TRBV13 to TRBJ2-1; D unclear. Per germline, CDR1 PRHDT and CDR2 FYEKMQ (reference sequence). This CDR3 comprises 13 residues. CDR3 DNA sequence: TGTGCCAGCAGCGTAGGGTTCTGGTGGGAGCAGTTCTTC. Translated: CASSVGFWWEQFF.

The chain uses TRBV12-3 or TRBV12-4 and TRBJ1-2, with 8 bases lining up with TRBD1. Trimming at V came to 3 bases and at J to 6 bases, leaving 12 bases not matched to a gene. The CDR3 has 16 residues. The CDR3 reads CASSFSLAQGVNGYTF. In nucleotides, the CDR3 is TGTGCCAGCAGTTTCTCCCTTGCACAGGGGGTGAATGGCTACACCTTC.

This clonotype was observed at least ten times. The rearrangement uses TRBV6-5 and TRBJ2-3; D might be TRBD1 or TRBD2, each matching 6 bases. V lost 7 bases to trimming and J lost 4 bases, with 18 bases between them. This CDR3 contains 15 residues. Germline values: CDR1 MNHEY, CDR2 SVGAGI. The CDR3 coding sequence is TGTGCCAGCACTCTCCGGGGGCCCCTCTCAGATACGCAGTATTTT. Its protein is CASTLRGPLSDTQYF.